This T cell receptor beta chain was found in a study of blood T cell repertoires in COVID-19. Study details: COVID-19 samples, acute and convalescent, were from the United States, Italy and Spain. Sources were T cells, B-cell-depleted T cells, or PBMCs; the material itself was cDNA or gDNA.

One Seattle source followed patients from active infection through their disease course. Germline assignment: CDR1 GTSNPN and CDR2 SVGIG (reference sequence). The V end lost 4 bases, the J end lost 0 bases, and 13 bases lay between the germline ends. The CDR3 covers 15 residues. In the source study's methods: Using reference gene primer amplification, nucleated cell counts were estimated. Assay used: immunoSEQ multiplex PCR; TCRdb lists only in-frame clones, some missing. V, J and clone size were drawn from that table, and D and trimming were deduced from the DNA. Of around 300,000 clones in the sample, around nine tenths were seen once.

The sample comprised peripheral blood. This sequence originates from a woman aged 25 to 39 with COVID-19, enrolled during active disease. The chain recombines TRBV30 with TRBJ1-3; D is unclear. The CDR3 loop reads CAWKSAVLSGNTIYF. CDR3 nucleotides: TGTGCCTGGAAGTCGGCGGTCCTCTCTGGAAACACCATATATTTT. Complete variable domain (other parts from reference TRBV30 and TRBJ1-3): SQTIHQWPATLVQPVGSPLSLECTVEGTSNPNLYWYRQAAGRGLQLLFYSVGIGQISSEVPQNLSASRPQDRQFILSSKKLLLSDSGFYLCAWKSAVLSGNTIYFGEGSWLTVV.